The clone carrying this T cell receptor (beta chain) appeared a few times. With V trimmed by 5 bases and J by 4 bases, 8 bases remained unmatched. CDR3 length: 16 amino acids. Germline assignment: CDR1 LGHNT and CDR2 FRNRAP. The data originate from a study of T cells after posttransplantation cyclophosphamide. TCRdb's table, derived via immunoSEQ multiplex PCR, lists solely in-frame clones and lacks some. The table records about 24,000 clones, about 82% of them present only once. Sequencing was performed on PBMCs. This rearrangement joins TRBV12-5 to TRBJ2-1; 10 bases map to TRBD2. This receptor was taken from a woman aged 60 to 75 with a blood cancer, CMV-positive, and with a related stem cell donor. The CDR3 bases are TGTGCTAGTGGTGCCATAGCGGGAGGATTTTACAATGAGCAGTTCTTC. Translated, it gives CASGAIAGGFYNEQFF.